This entry features one T cell receptor beta chain sequence. What it binds is unknown. The germline gives CDR1 SGHVS, CDR2 FQNEAQ. The CDR3 totals 20 residues. Trimming left V 2 bases short and J 0 bases short, with 22 bases between. The source of the sample is a study of radiation and T cells in renal cell carcinoma. Study results and limitations: Top tumor clonotypes rose in blood 2 weeks post-radiation, then contracted. No pretreatment tumor biopsies were available for baseline clonotypes.

The data were produced by immunoSEQ multiplex PCR, yet TCRdb's version contains in-frame clones alone and is incomplete. The sample has about 78,000 clones, about 89% seen once. Stated time point: blood 4 weeks post-SBRT, at nephrectomy. Treatment in this sample: 15 Gy SBRT to primary tumor, nephrectomy 4 weeks later. Nephrectomy followed 15 Gy stereotactic body radiation by 4 weeks. This material consisted of blood, taken from a patient whose treatment included radiotherapy and nephrectomy. This receptor was taken from a woman between 65 and 79 years old with renal cell carcinoma. The rearrangement links TRBV7-8 to TRBJ1-4, with D perhaps matching TRBD1 (6 bases). The CDR3 nucleotides are TGTGCCAGCAGCTTATTTTCGAGGAGGGGGTACTCCGCAACTAATGAAAAACTGTTTTTT. This codes for CASSLFSRRGYSATNEKLFF.